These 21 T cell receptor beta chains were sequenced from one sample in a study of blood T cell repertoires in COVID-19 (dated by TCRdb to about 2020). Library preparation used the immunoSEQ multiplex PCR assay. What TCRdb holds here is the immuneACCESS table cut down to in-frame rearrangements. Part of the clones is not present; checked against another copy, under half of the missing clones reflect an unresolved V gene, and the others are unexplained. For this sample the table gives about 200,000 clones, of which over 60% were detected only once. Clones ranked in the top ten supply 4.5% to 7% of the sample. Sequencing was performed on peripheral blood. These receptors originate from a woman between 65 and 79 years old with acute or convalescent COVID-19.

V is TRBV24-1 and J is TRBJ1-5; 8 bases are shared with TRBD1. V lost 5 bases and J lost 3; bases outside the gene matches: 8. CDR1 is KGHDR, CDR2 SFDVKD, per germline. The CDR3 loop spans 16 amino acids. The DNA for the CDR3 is TGTGCCACCAGTGGTCGGACAGGGTGGAACAATCAGCCCCAGCATTTT. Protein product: CATSGRTGWNNQPQHF.

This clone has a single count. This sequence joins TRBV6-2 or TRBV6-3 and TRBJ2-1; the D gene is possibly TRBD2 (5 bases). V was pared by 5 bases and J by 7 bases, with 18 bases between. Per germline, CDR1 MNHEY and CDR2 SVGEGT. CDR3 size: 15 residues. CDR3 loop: CASSLTLGGRNEQFF. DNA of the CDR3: TGTGCCAGCAGTCTAACACTAGGTGGAAGAAATGAGCAGTTCTTC.

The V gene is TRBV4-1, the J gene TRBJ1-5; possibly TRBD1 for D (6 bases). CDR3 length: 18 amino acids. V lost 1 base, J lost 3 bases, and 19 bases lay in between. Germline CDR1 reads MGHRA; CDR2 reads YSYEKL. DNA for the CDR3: TGCGCCAGCAGCCAAGTAGGCCTCGGGGGGCGAAACAATCAGCCCCAGCATTTT. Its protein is CASSQVGLGGRNNQPQHF.

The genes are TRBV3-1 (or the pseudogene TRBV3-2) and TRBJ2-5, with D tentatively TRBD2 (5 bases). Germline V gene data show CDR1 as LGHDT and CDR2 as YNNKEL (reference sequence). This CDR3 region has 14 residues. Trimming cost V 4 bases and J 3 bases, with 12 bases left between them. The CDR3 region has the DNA TGTGCCAGCAGCCCTGAGGGTTTCGAAGAGACCCAGTACTTC. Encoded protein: CASSPEGFEETQYF.

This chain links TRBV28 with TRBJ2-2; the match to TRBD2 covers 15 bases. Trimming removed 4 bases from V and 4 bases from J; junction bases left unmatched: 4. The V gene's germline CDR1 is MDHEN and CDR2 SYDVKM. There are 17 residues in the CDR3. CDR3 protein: CASSSPGLAGGTGELFF. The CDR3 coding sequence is TGTGCCAGCAGTTCCCCGGGACTAGCGGGAGGCACCGGGGAGCTGTTTTTT.

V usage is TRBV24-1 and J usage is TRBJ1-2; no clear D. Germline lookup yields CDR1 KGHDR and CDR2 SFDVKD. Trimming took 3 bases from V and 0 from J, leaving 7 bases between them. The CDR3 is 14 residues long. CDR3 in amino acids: CATSDVVTNYGYTF. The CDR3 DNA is TGTGCCACCAGTGATGTAGTTACTAACTATGGCTACACCTTC.

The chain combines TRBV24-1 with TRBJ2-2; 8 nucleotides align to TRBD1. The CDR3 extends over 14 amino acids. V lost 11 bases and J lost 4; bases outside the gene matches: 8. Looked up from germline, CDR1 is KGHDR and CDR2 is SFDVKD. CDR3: CAIQDRVSTGELFF. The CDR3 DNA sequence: TGTGCCATCCAGGACAGGGTGAGCACCGGGGAGCTGTTTTTT.

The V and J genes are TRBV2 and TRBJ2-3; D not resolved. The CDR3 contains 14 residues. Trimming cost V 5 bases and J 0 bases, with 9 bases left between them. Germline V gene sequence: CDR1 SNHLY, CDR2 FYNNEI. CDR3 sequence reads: CASSPLSSTDTQYF. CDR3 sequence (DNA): TGTGCCAGCAGTCCCCTCTCTAGCACAGATACGCAGTATTTT.

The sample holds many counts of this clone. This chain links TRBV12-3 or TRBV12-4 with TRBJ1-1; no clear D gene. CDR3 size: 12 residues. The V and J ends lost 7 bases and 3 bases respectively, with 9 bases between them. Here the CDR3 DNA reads TGTGCCAGCAAGGAGGGATACACTGAAGCTTTCTTT. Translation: CASKEGYTEAFF.

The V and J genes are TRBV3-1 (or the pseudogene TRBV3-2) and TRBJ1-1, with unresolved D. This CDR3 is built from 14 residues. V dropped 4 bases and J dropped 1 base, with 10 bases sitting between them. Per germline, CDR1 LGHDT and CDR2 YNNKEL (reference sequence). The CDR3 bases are TGTGCCAGCAGCCTTGGGCGGGGGAACACTGAAGCTTTCTTT. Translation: CASSLGRGNTEAFF.

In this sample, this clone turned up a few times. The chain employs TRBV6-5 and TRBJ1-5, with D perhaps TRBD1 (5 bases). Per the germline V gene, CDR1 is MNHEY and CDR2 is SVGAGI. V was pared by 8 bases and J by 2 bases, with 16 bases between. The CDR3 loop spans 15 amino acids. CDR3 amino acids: CASAPGVGRNQPQHF. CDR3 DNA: TGTGCCAGCGCCCCGGGGGTGGGGCGCAATCAGCCCCAGCATTTT.

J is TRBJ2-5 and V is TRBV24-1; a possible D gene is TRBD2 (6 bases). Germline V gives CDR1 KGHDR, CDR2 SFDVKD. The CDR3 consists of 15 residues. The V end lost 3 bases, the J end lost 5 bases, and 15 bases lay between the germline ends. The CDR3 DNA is TGTGCCACCAGTGATCCCCGGGGGTCCGCCGAGACCCAGTACTTC. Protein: CATSDPRGSAETQYF.

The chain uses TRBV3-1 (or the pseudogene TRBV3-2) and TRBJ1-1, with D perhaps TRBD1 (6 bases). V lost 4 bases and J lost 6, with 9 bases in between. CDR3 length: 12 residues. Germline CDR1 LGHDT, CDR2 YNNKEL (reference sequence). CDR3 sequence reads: CASSRGHAEAFF. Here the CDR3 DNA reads TGTGCCAGCAGCCGGGGACACGCTGAAGCTTTCTTT.

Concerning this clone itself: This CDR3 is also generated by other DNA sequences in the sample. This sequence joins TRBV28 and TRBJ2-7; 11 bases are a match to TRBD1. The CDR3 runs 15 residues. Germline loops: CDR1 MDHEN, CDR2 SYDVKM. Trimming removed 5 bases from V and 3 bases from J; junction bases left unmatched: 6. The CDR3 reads CASSPSGTGGYEQYF. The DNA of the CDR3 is TGTGCCAGCAGTCCCTCCGGGACAGGGGGCTACGAGCAGTACTTC.

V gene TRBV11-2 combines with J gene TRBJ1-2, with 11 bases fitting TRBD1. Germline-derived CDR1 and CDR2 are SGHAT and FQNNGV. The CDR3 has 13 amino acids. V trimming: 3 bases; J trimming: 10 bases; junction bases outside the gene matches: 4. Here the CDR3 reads CASSFRDRGAYTF. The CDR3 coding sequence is TGTGCCAGCAGCTTCCGGGACAGGGGGGCCTACACCTTC. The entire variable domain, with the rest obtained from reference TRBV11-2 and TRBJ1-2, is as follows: EAGVAQSPRYKIIEKRQSVAFWCNPISGHATLYWYQQILGQGPKLLIQFQNNGVVDDSQLPKDRFSAERLKGVDSTLKIQPAKLEDSAVYLCASSFRDRGAYTFGSGTRLTVV.

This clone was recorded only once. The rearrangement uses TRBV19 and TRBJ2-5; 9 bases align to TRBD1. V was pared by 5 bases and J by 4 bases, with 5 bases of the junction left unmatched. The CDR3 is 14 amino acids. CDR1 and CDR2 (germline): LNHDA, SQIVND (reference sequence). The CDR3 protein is CASSVTGGGETQYF. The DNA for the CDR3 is TGTGCCAGTAGTGTGACAGGGGGGGGAGAGACCCAGTACTTC.

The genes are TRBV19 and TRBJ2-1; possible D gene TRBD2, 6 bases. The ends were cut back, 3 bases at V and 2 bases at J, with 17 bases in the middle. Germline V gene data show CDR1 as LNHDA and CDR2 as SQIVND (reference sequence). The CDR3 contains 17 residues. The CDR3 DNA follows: TGTGCCAGTAGTATCCCCAAGGGTAGCGGAGCCTACAATGAGCAGTTCTTC. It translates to CASSIPKGSGAYNEQFF.

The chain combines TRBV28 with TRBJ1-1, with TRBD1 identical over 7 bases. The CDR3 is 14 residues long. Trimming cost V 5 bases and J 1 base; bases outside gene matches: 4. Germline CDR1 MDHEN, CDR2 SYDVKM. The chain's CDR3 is CASSKTGANTEAFF. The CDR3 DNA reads TGTGCCAGCAGTAAAACAGGGGCGAACACTGAAGCTTTCTTT. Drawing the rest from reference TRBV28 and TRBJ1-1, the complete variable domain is DVKVTQSSRYLVKRTGEKVFLECVQDMDHENMFWYRQDPGLGLRLIYFSYDVKMKEKGDIPEGYSVSREKKERFSLILESASTNQTSMYLCASSKTGANTEAFFGQGTRLTVV.

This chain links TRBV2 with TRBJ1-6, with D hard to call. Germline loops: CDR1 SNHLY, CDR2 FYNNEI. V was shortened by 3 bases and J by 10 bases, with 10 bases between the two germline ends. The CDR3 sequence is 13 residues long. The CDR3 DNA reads TGTGCCAGCAGTGACGGGAATGGCTCACCCCTCCACTTT. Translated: CASSDGNGSPLHF.

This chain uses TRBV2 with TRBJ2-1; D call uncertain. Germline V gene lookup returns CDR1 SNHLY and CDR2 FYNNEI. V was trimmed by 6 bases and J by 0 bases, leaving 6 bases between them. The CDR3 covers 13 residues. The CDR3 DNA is TGTGCCAGCAGGCCGGGCTCCTACAATGAGCAGTTCTTC. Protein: CASRPGSYNEQFF.

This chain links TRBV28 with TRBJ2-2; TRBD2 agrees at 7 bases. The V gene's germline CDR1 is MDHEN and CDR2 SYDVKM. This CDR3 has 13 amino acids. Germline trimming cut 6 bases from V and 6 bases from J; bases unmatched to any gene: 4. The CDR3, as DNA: TGTGCCAGCAGCCTAACTAGCGCCGGGGAGCTGTTTTTT. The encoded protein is CASSLTSAGELFF.